These 18 T cell receptor beta chains were sequenced from one sample in a study of early T cells in non-severe SARS-CoV-2 infection. TCRdb processed the 5' RACE reads anew with MiXCR; each CDR3 protein has one entry. Among tens of thousands of distinct CDR3 sequences listed, around 21% were seen once. The sample here was whole blood, taken at baseline. The receptors stem from an adult who was a healthcare worker with PCR-confirmed SARS-CoV-2 infection or an uninfected control (not recorded which).

This clonotype occurred a few times. The rearrangement joins TRBV30 to TRBJ2-2; 12 nucleotides match TRBD1. Germline assignment: CDR1 GTSNPN and CDR2 SVGIG (reference sequence). The CDR3 extends over 16 amino acids. V was pared by 3 bases and J by 6 bases, with 8 bases of the junction left unmatched. This chain's CDR3 is CAWRSRDRGLAGELFF. The CDR3 DNA is TGTGCCTGGAGGAGCCGGGACAGGGGGCTAGCCGGGGAGCTGTTTTTT.

V is TRBV7-3 and J is TRBJ1-2; TRBD1 aligns across 7 bases. This CDR3 contains 15 residues. Germline V CDR1 and CDR2: SGHTA, FQGTGA. V gave up 5 bases and J gave up 8 bases; unmatched junction bases: 14. The CDR3 coding sequence is TGTGCCAGCAGCCCGGGACCGGGACAGCTTTCCGGCTACACCTTC. Protein product: CASSPGPGQLSGYTF.

This chain links TRBV3-1 with TRBJ1-1; a possible D gene is TRBD1 (5 bases). The CDR3 has 14 residues. V was cut by 1 base and J by 5 bases, with 11 bases left in between. Per germline, CDR1 LGHDT and CDR2 YNNKEL (reference sequence). This CDR3 reads CASSQVSRGTEAFF. CDR3 DNA sequence: TGTGCCAGCAGCCAAGTGTCCCGGGGGACTGAAGCTTTCTTT.

The chain is built from TRBV7-9 and TRBJ1-5; 7 positions match TRBD1. Germline CDR1 SEHNR, CDR2 FQNEAQ (reference sequence). The ends lost 4 bases at V and 7 bases at J; junction bases unmatched: 7. CDR3 length equals 14 residues. The CDR3 region is CASSSTGVGQPQHF. The DNA for the CDR3 is TGTGCCAGCAGCTCCACAGGGGTCGGACAGCCCCAGCATTTT.

This clonotype came up a few times. The chain couples TRBV19 to TRBJ2-7, with TRBD2 identical over 12 bases. Germline CDR1 LNHDA, CDR2 SQIVND (reference sequence). This CDR3 comprises 16 residues. The ends lost 5 bases at V and 5 bases at J; junction bases unmatched: 10. The CDR3 DNA follows: TGTGCCAGTAGTCCTCCCTCTAGCGGGGGGGCCAACGAGCAGTACTTC. Protein sequence: CASSPPSSGGANEQYF.

Only a few counts were recorded for this clonotype. The chain recombines TRBV7-9 with TRBJ1-5; D remains ambiguous. CDR1 is SEHNR, CDR2 FQNEAQ, per germline (reference sequence). V gave up 4 bases and J gave up 7 bases, with 11 bases separating them. The CDR3 runs 13 residues. The CDR3 here is CASSSQELQPQHF. The DNA for the CDR3 is TGTGCCAGCAGCTCTCAGGAGCTCCAGCCCCAGCATTTT.

The sample holds many counts of this clonotype. This chain links TRBV4-1 with TRBJ2-1; tentatively, D is TRBD2 (6 bases). The ends were cut back, 3 bases at V and 0 bases at J, with 9 bases in the middle. Germline V lookup: CDR1 MGHRA, CDR2 YSYEKL. CDR3 length: 15 residues. CDR3 in DNA: TGCGCCAGCAGCCATCAGCGGGCCTCCTACAATGAGCAGTTCTTC. It translates to CASSHQRASYNEQFF.

This clonotype was counted between two and nine times. The chain employs TRBV20-1 and TRBJ2-5, with D perhaps matching TRBD1 or TRBD2 (5 bases each). This CDR3 has 11 residues. Germline loops: CDR1 DFQATT, CDR2 SNEGSKA (reference sequence). V dropped 3 bases and J dropped 5 bases, with 7 bases sitting between them. The CDR3 here is CSARGVETQYF. CDR3 in DNA: TGCAGTGCTAGGGGGGTCGAGACCCAGTACTTC.

The chain uses TRBV10-3 and TRBJ1-1; possible D gene TRBD1, 5 bases. CDR3 length: 15 amino acids. V lost 2 bases to trimming and J lost 0 bases, with 10 bases between them. The germline V gene has CDR1 ENHRY and CDR2 SYGVKD. In DNA, the CDR3 is TGTGCCATCAGTGAGGACAGCTACATGAACACTGAAGCTTTCTTT. Protein sequence: CAISEDSYMNTEAFF.

This clonotype has a handful of counts. The chain recombines TRBV19 with TRBJ2-1; 9 bases are a match to TRBD2. Germline V lookup: CDR1 LNHDA, CDR2 SQIVND (reference sequence). J gave up 2 bases and V 3 bases, and 5 bases lay outside the gene matches. The length of the CDR3 is 16 residues. The DNA of the CDR3 is TGTGCCAGTAGTATTCACCTAGCGGGGACCTACAATGAGCAGTTCTTC. Translated: CASSIHLAGTYNEQFF. Full variable domain (rest looked up from reference TRBV19 and TRBJ2-1): DGGITQSPKYLFRKEGQNVTLSCEQNLNHDAMYWYRQDPGQGLRLIYYSQIVNDFQKGDIAEGYSVSREKKESFPLTVTSAQKNPTAFYLCASSIHLAGTYNEQFFGPGTRLTVL.

At least ten counts were recorded for this clonotype. This sequence joins TRBV24-1 and TRBJ2-2; maybe TRBD1 (5 bases). Germline lookup yields CDR1 KGHDR and CDR2 SFDVKD. Trimming shortened V by 3 bases and J by 6 bases, and 7 bases separated the two germline ends. The CDR3 runs to 13 residues. The CDR3 nucleotides read TGTGCCACCAGTGATGGGGCCGCCGGGGAGCTGTTTTTT. This encodes CATSDGAAGELFF.

This clonotype showed up many times. The rearrangement uses TRBV12-3 or TRBV12-4 and TRBJ1-2; 7 nucleotides line up with TRBD1. This CDR3 comprises 13 residues. Germline trimming cut 5 bases from V and 2 bases from J; bases unmatched to any gene: 2. The CDR3 is CASSRGQNYGYTF. The CDR3 DNA is TGTGCCAGCAGTCGGGGACAGAACTATGGCTACACCTTC.

This clonotype was detected only a few times. The V and J genes are TRBV7-6 and TRBJ2-5; D possibly corresponds to TRBD2 (5 bases). The V and J ends lost 5 bases and 5 bases respectively, with 12 bases between them. Germline CDR1 is SGHVS and CDR2 is FNYEAQ. CDR3 length: 13 residues. CDR3 residues: CASSIGKFETQYF. The DNA for the CDR3 is TGTGCCAGCAGCATCGGGAAATTTGAGACCCAGTACTTC.

V is TRBV3-1 and J is TRBJ2-4; no clear D gene. Germline assignment: CDR1 LGHDT and CDR2 YNNKEL (reference sequence). Trimming shortened V by 1 base and J by 0 bases, and 7 bases separated the two germline ends. CDR3 length: 15 amino acids. The CDR3 nucleotides are TGTGCCAGCAGCCAAGGAGCCCCAGCCAAAAACATTCAGTACTTC. Translation gives CASSQGAPAKNIQYF.

The chain links TRBV12-3 or TRBV12-4 to TRBJ2-1; 7 bases map to TRBD1. The V segment lost 5 bases and the J segment 3 bases; nucleotides outside the gene matches: 7. The CDR3 is made up of 15 amino acids. DNA of the CDR3: TGTGCCAGCAGTCCTAAAGCAGGGGGCTACAATGAGCAGTTCTTC. Its protein is CASSPKAGGYNEQFF.

The CDR3 loop is CASSVEAGPYEQYF. The CDR3 region has the DNA TGTGCCAGCAGCGTAGAGGCGGGTCCCTACGAGCAGTACTTC. This sequence joins TRBV9 and TRBJ2-7, with a possible D match to TRBD2 (5 bases). The V gene lost 0 bases and the J gene lost 2 bases, with 9 bases spanning the gap. This CDR3 spans 14 amino acids. Germline V gene data show CDR1 as SGDLS and CDR2 as YYNGEE.

This chain connects TRBV11-2 to TRBJ2-3, with a possible D match to TRBD1 (6 bases). Per germline, CDR1 SGHAT and CDR2 FQNNGV. Trimming left V 4 bases short and J 6 bases short, with 32 bases between. The CDR3 consists of 20 residues. CDR3 in amino acids: CASSSSRPQGVLLTLDTQYF. CDR3 coding DNA: TGTGCCAGCAGCTCGTCCCGACCACAGGGTGTCCTTTTAACCCTTGATACGCAGTATTTT.

This clonotype was counted between two and nine times. V is TRBV18 and J is TRBJ1-5; D unresolved. Germline V gives CDR1 KGHSH, CDR2 LQKENI. V was cut by 4 bases and J by 3 bases, with 16 bases left in between. The CDR3 is made up of 16 amino acids. The CDR3: CASSLASAATNQPQHF. The DNA for the CDR3 is TGTGCCAGCTCACTAGCTTCGGCAGCTACCAATCAGCCCCAGCATTTT.